This TCR beta chain is drawn from a study of synovial regulatory T cells in juvenile arthritis. The iaTreg subset was defined as HLA-DR+ Treg cells. CDR1 and CDR2 (germline): SGHNT, YYREEE (reference sequence). The CDR3 is 12 amino acids. No DNA appears here. Considering frequency, this clone is medium-sized. The antigen remains undetermined. General study points: TCR diversity was lower in inflammation-associated blood Treg cells than in other blood Treg cells.

Data came from immunoSEQ multiplex PCR; TCRdb stores just in-frame clones and leaves some out. In all, the sample yields about 9,900 clones. Sequencing used Treg cells from blood. Subset defined: HLA-DR+ inflammation-associated blood Treg cells. The chain carries TRBV5-4 and TRBJ2-7; TCRdb reports TRBD2, a call that lacks DNA to check it against. This TCR came from a donor between 2 and 29 years old with juvenile idiopathic arthritis. CDR3 amino acids: CASSFGRDEQYF.